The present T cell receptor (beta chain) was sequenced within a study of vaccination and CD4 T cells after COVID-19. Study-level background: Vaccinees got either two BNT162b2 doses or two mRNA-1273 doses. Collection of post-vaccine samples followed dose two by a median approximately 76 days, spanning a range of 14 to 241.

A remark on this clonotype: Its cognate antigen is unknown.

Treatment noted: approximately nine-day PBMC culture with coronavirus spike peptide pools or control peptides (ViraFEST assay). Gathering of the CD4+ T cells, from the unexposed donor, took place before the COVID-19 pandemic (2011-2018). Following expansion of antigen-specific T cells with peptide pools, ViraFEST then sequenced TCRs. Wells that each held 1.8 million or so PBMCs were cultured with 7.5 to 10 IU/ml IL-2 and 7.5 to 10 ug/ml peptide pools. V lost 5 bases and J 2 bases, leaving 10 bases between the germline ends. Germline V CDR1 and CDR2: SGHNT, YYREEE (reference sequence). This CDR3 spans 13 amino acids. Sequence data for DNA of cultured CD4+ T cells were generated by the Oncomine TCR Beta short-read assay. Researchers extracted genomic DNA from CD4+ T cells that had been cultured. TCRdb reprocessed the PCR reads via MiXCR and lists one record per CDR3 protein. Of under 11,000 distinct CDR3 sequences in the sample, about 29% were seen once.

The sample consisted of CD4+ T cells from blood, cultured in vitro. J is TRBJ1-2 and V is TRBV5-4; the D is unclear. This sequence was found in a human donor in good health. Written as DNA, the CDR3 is TGTGCCAGCAGTTTTGACGGGAACTATGGCTACACCTTC. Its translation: CASSFDGNYGYTF.